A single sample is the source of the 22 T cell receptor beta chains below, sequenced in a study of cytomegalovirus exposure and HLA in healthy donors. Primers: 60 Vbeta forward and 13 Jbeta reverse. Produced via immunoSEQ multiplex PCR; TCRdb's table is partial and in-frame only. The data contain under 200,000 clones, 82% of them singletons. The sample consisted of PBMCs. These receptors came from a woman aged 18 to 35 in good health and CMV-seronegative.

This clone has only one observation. The CDR3 loop is CASSLGLAGAGETQYF. CDR3 coding DNA: TGTGCCAGCAGCTTGGGACTAGCGGGAGCGGGAGAGACCCAGTACTTC. The chain links TRBV7-7 to TRBJ2-5; TRBD2 agrees at 14 bases. The germline V gene encodes CDR1 SSHAT and CDR2 FNYEAQ (reference sequence). The CDR3 has 16 amino acids. V was clipped by 3 bases and J by 4 bases; unmatched bases: 4.

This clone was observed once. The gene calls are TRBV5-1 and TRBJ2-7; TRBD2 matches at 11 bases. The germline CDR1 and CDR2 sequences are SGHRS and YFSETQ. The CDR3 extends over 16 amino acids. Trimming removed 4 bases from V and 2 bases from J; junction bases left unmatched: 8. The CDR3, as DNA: TGCGCCAGCAGCCCTCCGGGACTAGCGGCTACCTACGAGCAGTACTTC. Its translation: CASSPPGLAATYEQYF.

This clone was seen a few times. CDR3 in DNA: TGTGCCAGCAGTTTAGGGGTCGAGCAGTACTTC. Amino acids: CASSLGVEQYF. This rearrangement joins TRBV6-6 to TRBJ2-7, with D possibly TRBD1 on 5 matching bases. Per germline, CDR1 MNHNY and CDR2 SVGAGI (reference sequence). The CDR3 spans 11 residues. Between the trimmed V and J ends, which lost 4 bases and 6 bases, there was a span of 7 bases.

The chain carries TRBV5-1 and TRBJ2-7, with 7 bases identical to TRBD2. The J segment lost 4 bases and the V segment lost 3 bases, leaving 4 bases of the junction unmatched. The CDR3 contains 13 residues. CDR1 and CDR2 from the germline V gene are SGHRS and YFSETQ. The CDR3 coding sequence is TGCGCCAGCAGCTCGGAGGGAGGGTACGAGCAGTACTTC. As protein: CASSSEGGYEQYF.

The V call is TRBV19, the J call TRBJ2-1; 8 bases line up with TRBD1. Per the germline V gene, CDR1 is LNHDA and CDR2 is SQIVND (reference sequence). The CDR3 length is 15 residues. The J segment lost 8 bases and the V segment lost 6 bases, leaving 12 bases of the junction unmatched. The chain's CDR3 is CASRKGQGVGDEQFF. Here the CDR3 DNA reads TGTGCCAGTAGAAAAGGACAGGGAGTGGGCGATGAGCAGTTCTTC.

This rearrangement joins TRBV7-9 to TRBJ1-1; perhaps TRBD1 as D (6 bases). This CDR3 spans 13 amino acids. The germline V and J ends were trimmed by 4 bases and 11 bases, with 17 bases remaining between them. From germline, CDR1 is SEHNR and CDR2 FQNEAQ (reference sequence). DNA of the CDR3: TGTGCCAGCAGCTCCCAATACAGGGATGGGGCTTTCTTT. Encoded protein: CASSSQYRDGAFF.

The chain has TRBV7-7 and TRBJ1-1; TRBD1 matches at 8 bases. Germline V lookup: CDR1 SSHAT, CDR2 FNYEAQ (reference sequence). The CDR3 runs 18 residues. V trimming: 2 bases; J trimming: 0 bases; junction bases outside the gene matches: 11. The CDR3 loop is CASSLSGQGGVMNTEAFF. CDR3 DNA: TGTGCCAGCAGCTTATCAGGACAGGGAGGGGTCATGAACACTGAAGCTTTCTTT. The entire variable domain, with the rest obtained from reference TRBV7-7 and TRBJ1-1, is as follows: GAGVSQSPRYKVTKRGQDVTLRCDPISSHATLYWYQQALGQGPEFLTYFNYEAQPDKSGLPSDRFSAERPEGSISTLTIQRTEQRDSAMYRCASSLSGQGGVMNTEAFFGQGTRLTVV.

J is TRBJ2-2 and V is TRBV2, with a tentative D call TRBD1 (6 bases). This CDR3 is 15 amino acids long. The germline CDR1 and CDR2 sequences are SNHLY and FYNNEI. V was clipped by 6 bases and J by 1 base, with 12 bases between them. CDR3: CASRLDSQNTGELFF. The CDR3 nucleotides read TGTGCCAGCAGACTGGACAGCCAGAACACCGGGGAGCTGTTTTTT.

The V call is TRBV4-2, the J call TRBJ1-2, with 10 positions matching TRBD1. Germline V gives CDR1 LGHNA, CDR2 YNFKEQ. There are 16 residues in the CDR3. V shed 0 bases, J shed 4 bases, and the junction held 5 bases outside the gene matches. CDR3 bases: TGTGCCAGCAGCCAAGATCTAGGGACAGGGGCCTATGGCTACACCTTC. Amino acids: CASSQDLGTGAYGYTF.

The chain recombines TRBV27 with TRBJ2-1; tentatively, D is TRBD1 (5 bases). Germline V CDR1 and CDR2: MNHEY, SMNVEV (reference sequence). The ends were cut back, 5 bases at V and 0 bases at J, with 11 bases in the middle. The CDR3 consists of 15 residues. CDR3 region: CASSGADDSYNEQFF. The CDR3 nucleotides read TGTGCCAGCAGTGGGGCAGATGACTCCTACAATGAGCAGTTCTTC.

CDR3 sequence: CSAEKGQGNYGYTF. The CDR3 DNA reads as TGCAGCGCTGAGAAGGGACAGGGGAACTATGGCTACACCTTC. The rearrangement uses TRBV29-1 and TRBJ1-2; 10 positions match TRBD1. This CDR3 has 14 residues. V lost 7 bases and J lost 2; bases outside the gene matches: 7. Per the germline V gene, CDR1 is SQVTM and CDR2 is ANQGSEA.

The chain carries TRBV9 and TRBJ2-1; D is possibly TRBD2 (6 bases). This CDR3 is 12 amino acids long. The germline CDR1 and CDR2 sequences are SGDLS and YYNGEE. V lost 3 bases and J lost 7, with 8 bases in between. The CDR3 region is CASSGGGNEQFF. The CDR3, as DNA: TGTGCCAGCAGCGGTGGGGGGAATGAGCAGTTCTTC.

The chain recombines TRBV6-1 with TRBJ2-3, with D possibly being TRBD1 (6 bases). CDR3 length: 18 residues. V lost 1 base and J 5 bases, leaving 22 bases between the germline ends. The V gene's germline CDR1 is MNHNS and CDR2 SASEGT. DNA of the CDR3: TGTGCCAGCAGTGAAGATGGGACATTGGGAGCCCAGGGAGATACGCAGTATTTT. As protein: CASSEDGTLGAQGDTQYF.

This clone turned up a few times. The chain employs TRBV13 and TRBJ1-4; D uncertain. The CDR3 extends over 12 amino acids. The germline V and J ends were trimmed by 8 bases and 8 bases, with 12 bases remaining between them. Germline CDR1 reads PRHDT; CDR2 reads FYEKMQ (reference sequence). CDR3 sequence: CASGTGGEKLFF. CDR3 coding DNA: TGTGCCAGCGGTACCGGAGGGGAAAAACTGTTTTTT.

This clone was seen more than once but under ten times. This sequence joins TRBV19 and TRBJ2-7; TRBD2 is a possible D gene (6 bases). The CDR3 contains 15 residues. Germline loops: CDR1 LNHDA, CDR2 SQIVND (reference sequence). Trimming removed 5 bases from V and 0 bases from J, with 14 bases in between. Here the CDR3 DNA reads TGTGCCAGTAGTGAATACGCGGGAAGCTCCTACGAGCAGTACTTC. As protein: CASSEYAGSSYEQYF.

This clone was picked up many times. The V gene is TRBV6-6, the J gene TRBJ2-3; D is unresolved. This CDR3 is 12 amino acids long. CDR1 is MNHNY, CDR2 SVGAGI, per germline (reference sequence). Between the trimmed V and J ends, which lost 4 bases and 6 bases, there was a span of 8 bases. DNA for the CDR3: TGTGCCAGCAGTTCATCGCAGGATACGCAGTATTTT. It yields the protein CASSSSQDTQYF.

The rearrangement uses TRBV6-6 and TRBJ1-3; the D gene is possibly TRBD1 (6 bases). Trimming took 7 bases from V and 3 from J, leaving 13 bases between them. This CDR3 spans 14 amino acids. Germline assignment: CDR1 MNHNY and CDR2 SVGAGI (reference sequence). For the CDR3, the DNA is TGTGCCAGCAACACAGGGAACCTTGGAAACACCATATATTTT. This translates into CASNTGNLGNTIYF.

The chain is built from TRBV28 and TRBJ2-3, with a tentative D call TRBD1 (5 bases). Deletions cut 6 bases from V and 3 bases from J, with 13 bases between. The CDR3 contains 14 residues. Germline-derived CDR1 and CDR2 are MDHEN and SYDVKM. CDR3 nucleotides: TGTGCCAGCAGCCAAGTAGGGGAAACAGATACGCAGTATTTT. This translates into CASSQVGETDTQYF.

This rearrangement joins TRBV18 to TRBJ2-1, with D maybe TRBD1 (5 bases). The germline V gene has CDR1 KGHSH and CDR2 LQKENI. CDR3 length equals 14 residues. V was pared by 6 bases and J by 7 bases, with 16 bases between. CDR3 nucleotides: TGTGCCAGCTCCCCGGACAATCTGGAGAATGAGCAGTTCTTC. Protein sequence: CASSPDNLENEQFF.

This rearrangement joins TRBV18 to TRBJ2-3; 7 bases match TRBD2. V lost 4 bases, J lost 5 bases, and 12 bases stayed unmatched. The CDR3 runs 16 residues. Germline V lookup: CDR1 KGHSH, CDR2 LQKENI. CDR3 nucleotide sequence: TGTGCCAGCTCACTCCCCCTAGCGGCCGGAATAGATACGCAGTATTTT. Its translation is CASSLPLAAGIDTQYF.

This CDR3 is CASSYGTMATGELFF. CDR3 bases: TGTGCCAGCAGTTACGGGACTATGGCCACCGGGGAGCTGTTTTTT. The chain employs TRBV6-5 and TRBJ2-2; 7 nucleotides agree with TRBD2. The CDR3 totals 15 residues. CDR1 and CDR2 from the germline V gene are MNHEY and SVGAGI. V dropped 2 bases and J dropped 4; count of bases not matched to a gene: 4.

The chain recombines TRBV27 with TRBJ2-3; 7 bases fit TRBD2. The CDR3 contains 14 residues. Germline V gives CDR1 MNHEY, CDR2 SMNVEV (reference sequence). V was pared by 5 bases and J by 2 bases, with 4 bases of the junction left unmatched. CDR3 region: CASSLGTTTDTQYF. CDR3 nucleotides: TGTGCCAGCAGTCTCGGGACTACCACAGATACGCAGTATTTT.